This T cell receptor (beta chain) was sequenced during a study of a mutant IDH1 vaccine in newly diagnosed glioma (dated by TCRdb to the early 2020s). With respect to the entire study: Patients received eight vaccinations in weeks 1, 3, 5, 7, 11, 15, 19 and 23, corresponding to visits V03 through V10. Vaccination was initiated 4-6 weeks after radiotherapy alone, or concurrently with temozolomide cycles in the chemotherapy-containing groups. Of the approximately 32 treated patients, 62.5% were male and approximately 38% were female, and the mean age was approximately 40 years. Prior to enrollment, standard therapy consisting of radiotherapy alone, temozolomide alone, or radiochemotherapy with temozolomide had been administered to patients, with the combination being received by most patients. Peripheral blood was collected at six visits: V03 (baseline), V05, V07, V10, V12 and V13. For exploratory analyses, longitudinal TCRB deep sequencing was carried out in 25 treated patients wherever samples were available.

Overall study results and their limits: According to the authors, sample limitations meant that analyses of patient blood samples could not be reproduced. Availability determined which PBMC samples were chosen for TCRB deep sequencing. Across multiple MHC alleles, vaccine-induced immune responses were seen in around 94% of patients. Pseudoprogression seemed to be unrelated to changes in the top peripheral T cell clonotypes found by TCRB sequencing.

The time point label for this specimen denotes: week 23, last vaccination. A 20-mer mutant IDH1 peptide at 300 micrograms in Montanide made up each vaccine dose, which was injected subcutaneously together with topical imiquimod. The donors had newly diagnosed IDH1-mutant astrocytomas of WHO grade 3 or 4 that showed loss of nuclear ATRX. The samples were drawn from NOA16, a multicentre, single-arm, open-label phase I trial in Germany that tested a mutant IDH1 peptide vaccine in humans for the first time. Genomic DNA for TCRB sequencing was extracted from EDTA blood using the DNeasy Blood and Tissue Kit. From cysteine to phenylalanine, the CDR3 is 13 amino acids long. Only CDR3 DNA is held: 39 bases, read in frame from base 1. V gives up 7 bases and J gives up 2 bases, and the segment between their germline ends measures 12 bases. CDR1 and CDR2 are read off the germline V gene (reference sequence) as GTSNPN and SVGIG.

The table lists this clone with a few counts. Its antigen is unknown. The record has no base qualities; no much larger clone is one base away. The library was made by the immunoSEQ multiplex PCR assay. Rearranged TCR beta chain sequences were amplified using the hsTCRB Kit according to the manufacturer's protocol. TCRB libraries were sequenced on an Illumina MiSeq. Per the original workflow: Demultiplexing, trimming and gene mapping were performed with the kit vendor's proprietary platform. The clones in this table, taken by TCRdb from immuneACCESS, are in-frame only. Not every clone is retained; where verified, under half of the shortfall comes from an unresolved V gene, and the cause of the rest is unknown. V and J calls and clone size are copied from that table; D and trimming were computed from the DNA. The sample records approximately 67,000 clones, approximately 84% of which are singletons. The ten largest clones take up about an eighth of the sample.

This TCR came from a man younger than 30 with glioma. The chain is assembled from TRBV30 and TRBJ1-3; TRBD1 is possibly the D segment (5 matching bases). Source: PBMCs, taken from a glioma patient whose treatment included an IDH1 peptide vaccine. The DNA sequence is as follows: TGTGCCTCCCAGGGAGAACCTGGAAACACCATATATTTT. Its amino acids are CASQGEPGNTIYF.